The sequence of this T cell receptor (beta chain) was determined in a study of control samples from healthy donors and cancer patients (dated by TCRdb to 2018 to 2021). The method was the immunoSEQ multiplex PCR assay. In its TCRdb copy, this immuneACCESS table keeps in-frame sequences only and misses some clones. Where compared with another copy, unresolved V genes explain less than half of these, and the others have no known cause. The sample data list roughly 120,000 clones, and approximately 95% of these were observed just once. About 4% of the sample belongs to the ten largest clones. V ends up 4 bases short and J 2 bases short, with an unmatched junction base count of 7. CDR3 length: 15 amino acids, cysteine to phenylalanine. The entry retains the CDR3 DNA only, 45 bases that are in frame from base 1. According to the germline V gene, CDR1 reads MGHRA and CDR2 reads YSYEKL. About this clone: The antigen it binds to is not known. Base quality data are lacking; no much larger clone is found one base away.

The sample taken for sequencing was blood. The chain is assembled from TRBV4-1 and TRBJ2-7, with TRBD1 identical over 8 junction bases. The TCR originated in a man aged 30-40 years in good health. CDR3 reads: CASSPRTGTTYEQYF. The nucleotide sequence is TGCGCCAGCAGCCCCCGGACAGGGACCACCTACGAGCAGTACTTC.